This T cell receptor beta chain was captured by sequencing in a study of cytomegalovirus exposure and HLA in healthy donors. Comment on this clone: The antigen is not known.

Overall study findings and caveats: Apart from CMV serostatus, no immune exposure information was available.

Both 60 Vbeta primers and 13 Jbeta primers went into the PCR. Libraries were prepared by immunoSEQ multiplex PCR; TCRdb keeps only in-frame clonotypes and omits some of them. The repertoire table contains more than 55,000 clones. V was cut by 0 bases and J by 7 bases, with 15 bases left in between. The CDR3 loop spans 16 amino acids. CDR1 is MGHRA, CDR2 YSYEKL, per germline. This chain joins TRBV4-1 and TRBJ1-4, with a possible D match to TRBD1 (6 bases). The receptor comes from a woman aged 40-49 years in good health and CMV-seropositive. Sequencing was done on a sample of PBMCs. The CDR3 reads CASSQEGADIGEKLFF. In DNA, the CDR3 is TGCGCCAGCAGCCAAGAGGGGGCCGACATAGGTGAAAAACTGTTTTTT.